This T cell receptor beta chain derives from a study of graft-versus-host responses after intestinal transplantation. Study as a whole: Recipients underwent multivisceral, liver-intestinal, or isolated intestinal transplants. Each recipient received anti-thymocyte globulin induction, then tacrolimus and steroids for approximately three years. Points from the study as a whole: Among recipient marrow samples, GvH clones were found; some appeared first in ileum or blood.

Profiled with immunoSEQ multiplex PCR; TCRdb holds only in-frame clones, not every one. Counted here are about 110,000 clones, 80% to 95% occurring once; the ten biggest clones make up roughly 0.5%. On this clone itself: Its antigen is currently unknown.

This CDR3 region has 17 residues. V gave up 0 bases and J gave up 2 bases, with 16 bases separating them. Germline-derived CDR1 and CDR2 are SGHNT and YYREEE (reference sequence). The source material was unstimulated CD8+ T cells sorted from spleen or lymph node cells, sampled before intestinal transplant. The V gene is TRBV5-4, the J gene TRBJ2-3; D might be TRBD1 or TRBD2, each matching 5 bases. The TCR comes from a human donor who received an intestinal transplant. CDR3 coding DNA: TGTGCCAGCAGCTTGGATCCTTCGGGGCTTAACACAGATACGCAGTATTTT. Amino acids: CASSLDPSGLNTDTQYF.